This T cell receptor beta chain is from a study of CD8+ T cells in alopecia areata. General observations from the study: Normal scalp had lower clonality than lesional scalp, with alopecia totalis/universalis lesions showing this most strongly. Sharing of TCR sequences between patients (possibly for HLA-related reasons) was less clear than in mice.

The sample holds a few counts of this clone. As yet, its antigen is unknown. The CDR3 has 15 residues. From germline, CDR1 is SEHNR and CDR2 FQNEAQ (reference sequence). Trimming removed 5 bases from V and 0 bases from J; junction bases left unmatched: 3. Extraction of RNA preceded its reverse transcription into cDNA, which served as the sequencing template. The assay was immunoSEQ multiplex PCR, and TCRdb's table has in-frame clones only and misses some. The top ten clones hold under 5.5% of a sample with 150,000 or so clones, around 54% of them seen once. The clonotype comes from a human donor in good health. The sequenced material came from CD4+ T cells sorted from blood. This sequence joins TRBV7-9 and TRBJ2-1; TRBD1 agrees at 8 bases. This CDR3 reads CASSGRGLSYNEQFF. The CDR3 DNA reads as TGTGCCAGCAGCGGCAGGGGGCTCTCCTACAATGAGCAGTTCTTC.